Listed here is a single TCR beta chain. Its specificity is unknown. PCR primers comprised 60 Vbeta and 13 Jbeta primers. Sequencing used immunoSEQ multiplex PCR; TCRdb keeps in-frame clones, though not all of them. The sample carries 150,000 to 200,000 clones, approximately 80% recorded once. The sample comes from a study of cytomegalovirus exposure and HLA in healthy donors. In the study overall: Ancestry clustering placed more than 80% of approximately 420 genotyped donors in the Caucasian-associated cluster.

Study-level findings and limits: There were a few CMV-associated chains whose specificity for CMV antigens was confirmed in vitro. Presence/absence analyses assumed roughly uniform sequencing depth across donors, which may not hold.

Sequencing was carried out using PBMCs. This TCR was recovered from a woman aged 18-35 years in good health and CMV-seropositive.

The CDR3, as DNA: TGTGCCAGCAGTGCAGGGGGCTTTCATGGCTACACCTTC. Translated, it gives CASSAGGFHGYTF. V and J are TRBV5-5 and TRBJ1-2, with TRBD1 identical over 8 bases. Germline values: CDR1 SGHKS, CDR2 YYEKEE (reference sequence). The trim removed 5 bases at V and 6 bases at J, leaving 6 bases unmatched. The CDR3 spans 13 residues.